Listed below are T cell receptor beta chains from one sample, sequenced in a study of blood T cell repertoires in COVID-19. Libraries were prepared by immunoSEQ multiplex PCR; TCRdb keeps only in-frame clonotypes and omits some of them. The sample contains over 600,000 clones, 80% to 90% of which appear only once. Sequenced input: peripheral blood. Receptors originate from a woman between 18 and 29 years old with acute or convalescent COVID-19. Each CDR3 is given with its conserved first and last residue. The D gene is left open where the match is weak. Part of the rows lack a size; the others show once, few, many or a class for expanded clones.

D: NA
J: TRBJ2-7
V: TRBV19
size: NA
CDR3: CASSKDSANEQYF
DNA: TGTGCCAGTAGTAAGGACAGTGCTAACGAGCAGTACTTC

D: TRBD1
J: TRBJ1-4
V: TRBV18
size: NA
CDR3: CASSPTPGTANEKLFF
DNA: TGTGCCAGCTCACCGACTCCCGGGACAGCTAATGAAAAACTGTTTTTT

D: NA
J: TRBJ1-1
V: TRBV19
size: NA
CDR3: CASSMGRGEALGAEAFF
DNA: TGTGCCAGTAGTATGGGGAGGGGGGAGGCCCTTGGGGCTGAAGCTTTCTTT

D: NA
J: TRBJ2-7
V: TRBV4-1
size: NA
CDR3: CASSQEGGGTASYEQYF
DNA: TGCGCCAGCAGCCAAGAAGGAGGAGGGACAGCAAGCTACGAGCAGTACTTC

D: NA
J: TRBJ2-7
V: TRBV19
size: NA
CDR3: CASSIADTYEQYF
DNA: TGTGCCAGTAGTATAGCAGATACCTACGAGCAGTACTTC

D: TRBD1
J: TRBJ1-3
V: TRBV5-1
size: NA
CDR3: CASSLTGGISPGNTIYF
DNA: TGCGCCAGCAGCTTGACAGGGGGAATCTCACCTGGAAACACCATATATTTT

D: NA
J: TRBJ2-1
V: TRBV12-3/TRBV12-4
size: NA
CDR3: CASSNGLLTFF
DNA: TGTGCCAGCAGTAACGGACTATTGACGTTCTTC

D: NA
J: TRBJ1-2
V: TRBV18
size: NA
CDR3: CASSQETGLRYGYTF
DNA: TGTGCCAGCTCACAAGAGACGGGTCTACGGTATGGCTACACCTTC

D: NA
J: TRBJ1-4
V: TRBV13
size: NA
CDR3: CASGEFNNEKLFF
DNA: TGTGCCAGCGGGGAGTTCAATAATGAAAAACTGTTTTTT

D: TRBD1
J: TRBJ2-7
V: TRBV5-1
size: NA
CDR3: CASSLDPGGYEQYF
DNA: TGCGCCAGCAGCTTGGACCCAGGGGGCTACGAGCAGTACTTC

D: TRBD1
J: TRBJ1-4
V: TRBV7-6
size: once
CDR3: CASSISGGSNEKLFF
DNA: TGTGCCAGCAGCATATCAGGGGGCTCTAATGAAAAACTGTTTTTT

D: TRBD1
J: TRBJ1-1
V: TRBV7-9
size: NA
CDR3: CASSYPAGGTEAFF
DNA: TGTGCCAGCAGCTACCCCGCAGGGGGCACTGAAGCTTTCTTT

D: NA
J: TRBJ1-6
V: TRBV27
size: NA
CDR3: CASSLGQYLSSYNSPLHF
DNA: TGTGCCAGCAGCCTCGGACAGTATTTGAGCTCCTATAATTCACCCCTCCACTTT

D: NA
J: TRBJ2-5
V: TRBV4-1
size: NA
CDR3: CASSRELIQETQYF
DNA: TGCGCCAGCAGCCGAGAACTAATCCAAGAGACCCAGTACTTC

D: NA
J: TRBJ1-3
V: TRBV5-1
size: NA
CDR3: CASSPRALNRDTIYF
DNA: TGCGCCAGCAGCCCGAGGGCCCTCAACCGGGACACCATATATTTT

D: NA
J: TRBJ1-2
V: TRBV24-1
size: few
CDR3: CATSDPLGLGLYGYTF
DNA: TGTGCCACCAGTGACCCTCTCGGACTGGGACTGTATGGCTACACCTTC

D: TRBD1
J: TRBJ2-2
V: TRBV11-2
size: NA
CDR3: CASSSGQGAVNTGELFF
DNA: TGTGCCAGCAGCTCTGGACAGGGGGCGGTGAACACCGGGGAGCTGTTTTTT

D: NA
J: TRBJ2-4
V: TRBV2
size: NA
CDR3: CASKGDMRGLDIQYF
DNA: TGTGCCAGCAAAGGGGACATGAGGGGGTTAGACATTCAGTACTTC

D: TRBD1
J: TRBJ2-3
V: TRBV18
size: NA
CDR3: CASSPVWDRVTDTQYF
DNA: TGTGCCAGCTCACCAGTCTGGGACAGGGTCACAGATACGCAGTATTTT

D: NA
J: TRBJ1-1
V: TRBV5-6
size: NA
CDR3: CASSLRFEAFF
DNA: TGTGCCAGCAGCTTGCGGTTTGAAGCTTTCTTT

D: NA
J: TRBJ1-1
V: TRBV9
size: NA
CDR3: CASSAPRGRAFF
DNA: TGTGCCAGCAGCGCTCCCCGGGGAAGGGCTTTCTTT

D: TRBD1
J: TRBJ1-5
V: TRBV7-2
size: NA
CDR3: CASSSTGLAQPQHF
DNA: TGTGCCAGCAGCTCGACAGGGCTAGCTCAGCCCCAGCATTTT

D: TRBD1
J: TRBJ1-2
V: TRBV4-3
size: NA
CDR3: CASSYFPQGHGYTF
DNA: TGCGCCAGCAGCTACTTTCCACAGGGGCATGGCTACACCTTC

D: NA
J: TRBJ1-1
V: TRBV14
size: NA
CDR3: CASSQGRGYYTEAFF
DNA: TGTGCCAGCAGCCAGGGTCGGGGTTACTACACTGAAGCTTTCTTT

D: NA
J: TRBJ1-1
V: TRBV20-1
size: once
CDR3: CSARDRTEAFF
DNA: TGCAGTGCTAGAGATCGGACTGAAGCTTTCTTT

D: NA
J: TRBJ1-1
V: TRBV4-3
size: few
CDR3: CASSQDKAGTNTEAFF
DNA: TGCGCCAGCAGCCAAGACAAAGCGGGGACGAACACTGAAGCTTTCTTT

D: NA
J: TRBJ1-6
V: TRBV5-1
size: NA
CDR3: CATSRDSANSPLHF
DNA: TGCGCCACCTCCCGGGATTCTGCCAATTCACCCCTCCACTTT

D: NA
J: TRBJ1-4
V: TRBV6-2/TRBV6-3
size: NA
CDR3: CASSTSEGLPHEKLFF
DNA: TGTGCCAGCAGTACGTCCGAGGGCCTGCCTCATGAAAAACTGTTTTTT

D: NA
J: TRBJ2-7
V: TRBV7-2
size: NA
CDR3: CASRHAEGYEQYF
DNA: TGTGCCAGCAGACACGCCGAGGGTTACGAGCAGTACTTC

D: TRBD1
J: TRBJ1-2
V: TRBV24-1
size: NA
CDR3: CATSGTGYGYTF
DNA: TGTGCCACCAGTGGGACAGGGTATGGCTACACCTTC

D: TRBD1
J: TRBJ2-2
V: TRBV11-2
size: NA
CDR3: CASSTQLGQGDTGELFF
DNA: TGTGCCAGCAGCACCCAGTTGGGACAGGGAGACACCGGGGAGCTGTTTTTT

D: NA
J: TRBJ1-1
V: TRBV7-6
size: NA
CDR3: CASRPQGGEAFF
DNA: TGTGCCAGCAGGCCACAAGGAGGTGAAGCTTTCTTT

D: NA
J: TRBJ2-7
V: TRBV20-1
size: NA
CDR3: CSARGQAVWYF
DNA: TGCAGTGCTAGAGGGCAGGCCGTATGGTACTTC

D: NA
J: TRBJ1-1
V: TRBV12-3/TRBV12-4
size: NA
CDR3: CASSWKAMTEAFF
DNA: TGTGCCAGCAGTTGGAAAGCGATGACTGAAGCTTTCTTT

D: TRBD1
J: TRBJ2-7
V: TRBV24-1
size: NA
CDR3: CATSDFLGTGHPLVYEQYF
DNA: TGTGCCACCAGTGATTTTCTCGGGACAGGTCACCCCTTGGTCTACGAGCAGTACTTC

D: TRBD1
J: TRBJ1-2
V: TRBV11-2
size: NA
CDR3: CASSLGSDRIYGYTF
DNA: TGTGCCAGCAGCTTAGGGTCGGACAGGATCTATGGCTACACCTTC

D: TRBD1
J: TRBJ1-2
V: TRBV12-3/TRBV12-4
size: NA
CDR3: CATNRGPYGYTF
DNA: TGTGCCACCAACAGGGGCCCCTATGGCTACACCTTC

D: TRBD1
J: TRBJ1-2
V: TRBV13
size: NA
CDR3: CASSLGQGDIIGYTF
DNA: TGTGCCAGCAGCTTAGGCCAGGGGGATATAATAGGCTACACCTTC

D: NA
J: TRBJ2-3
V: TRBV7-8
size: NA
CDR3: CASSSDYAFTSDTQYF
DNA: TGTGCCAGCAGCTCTGATTATGCCTTCACATCAGATACGCAGTATTTT

D: NA
J: TRBJ2-7
V: TRBV11-2
size: NA
CDR3: CASSLYDLQAPGYEQYF
DNA: TGTGCCAGCAGCCTCTACGATCTTCAGGCTCCAGGCTACGAGCAGTACTTC

D: TRBD1
J: TRBJ1-6
V: TRBV10-3
size: once
CDR3: CAISGGTAGSPLHF
DNA: TGTGCCATCAGTGGGGGGACAGCAGGGTCGCCCCTCCACTTT

D: NA
J: TRBJ2-3
V: TRBV5-4
size: NA
CDR3: CASSGFGMGDTQYF
DNA: TGTGCCAGCAGCGGCTTCGGGATGGGAGATACGCAGTATTTT

D: NA
J: TRBJ1-2
V: TRBV11-2
size: once
CDR3: CASSRATGVTPYGYTF
DNA: TGTGCCAGCAGCCGCGCGACGGGGGTTACCCCCTATGGCTACACCTTC

D: NA
J: TRBJ2-7
V: TRBV7-8
size: NA
CDR3: CASSPQRDRHEQYF
DNA: TGTGCCAGCAGCCCGCAACGAGACAGACACGAGCAGTACTTC

D: TRBD1
J: TRBJ1-6
V: TRBV6-5
size: NA
CDR3: CASVRTGRGGSPLHF
DNA: TGTGCCAGCGTCCGGACAGGGAGAGGTGGTTCACCCCTCCACTTT

D: TRBD1
J: TRBJ2-7
V: TRBV15
size: NA
CDR3: CATRDRGSYEQYF
DNA: TGTGCCACCAGGGACAGGGGTTCCTACGAGCAGTACTTC

D: TRBD1
J: TRBJ1-3
V: TRBV5-1
size: NA
CDR3: CASSSVADRGPGNTIYF
DNA: TGCGCCAGCAGCTCGGTAGCGGACAGGGGGCCTGGAAACACCATATATTTT

D: NA
J: TRBJ1-2
V: TRBV24-1
size: NA
CDR3: CATSAWGGDGYTF
DNA: TGTGCCACCAGTGCCTGGGGGGGAGATGGCTACACCTTC

D: NA
J: TRBJ1-5
V: TRBV6-5
size: NA
CDR3: CASRARGTENQPQHF
DNA: TGTGCCAGCAGGGCAAGAGGGACTGAGAATCAGCCCCAGCATTTT

D: NA
J: TRBJ1-3
V: TRBV4-2
size: NA
CDR3: CASSQEYSSSGNTIYF
DNA: TGTGCCAGCAGCCAAGAGTACTCGAGCTCTGGAAACACCATATATTTT

D: TRBD1
J: TRBJ2-3
V: TRBV28
size: NA
CDR3: CASSLPGGAGRNFWGDTQYF
DNA: TGTGCCAGCAGTTTGCCAGGGGGCGCTGGGAGAAACTTCTGGGGGGATACGCAGTATTTT

D: NA
J: TRBJ1-2
V: TRBV25-1
size: NA
CDR3: CASSPQTAQGDGYTF
DNA: TGTGCCAGCAGCCCCCAGACGGCACAGGGCGATGGCTACACCTTC

D: TRBD1
J: TRBJ2-7
V: TRBV30
size: once
CDR3: CAWGTDRGYEQYF
DNA: TGTGCCTGGGGAACCGACAGGGGGTACGAGCAGTACTTC

D: TRBD2
J: TRBJ2-7
V: TRBV7-6
size: NA
CDR3: CASRPGTSGFYEQYF
DNA: TGTGCCAGCAGACCCGGGACTAGCGGGTTCTACGAGCAGTACTTC

D: NA
J: TRBJ1-3
V: TRBV21-1
size: NA
CDR3: CASSKVRSSGNTIYF
DNA: TGTGCCAGCAGCAAAGTTCGGAGCTCTGGAAACACCATATATTTT

D: TRBD1
J: TRBJ1-5
V: TRBV19
size: NA
CDR3: CASSMTGFQPQHF
DNA: TGTGCCAGTAGTATGACAGGGTTTCAGCCCCAGCATTTT

D: NA
J: TRBJ1-1
V: TRBV30
size: NA
CDR3: CACLTGLNTEAFF
DNA: TGTGCCTGTTTAACAGGGTTGAACACTGAAGCTTTCTTT

D: TRBD1
J: TRBJ2-7
V: TRBV5-4
size: NA
CDR3: CASSFLGQGARAYEQYF
DNA: TGTGCCAGCAGCTTCCTGGGACAGGGGGCGAGGGCCTACGAGCAGTACTTC

D: TRBD1
J: TRBJ1-2
V: TRBV2
size: once
CDR3: CASRTGNGYTF
DNA: TGTGCCAGCAGGACAGGGAATGGCTACACCTTC

D: TRBD1
J: TRBJ1-1
V: TRBV5-4
size: NA
CDR3: CASSYAGGAEAFF
DNA: TGTGCCAGCAGCTATGCAGGGGGCGCTGAAGCTTTCTTT